This record looks at one T cell receptor (beta chain) sequence and its context. Its antigen remains unidentified. CDR3 size: 16 residues. V lost 1 base to trimming and J lost 3 bases; unmatched junction nucleotides: 7. Germline CDR1 reads SGHDT; CDR2 reads YYEEEE. The data belong to a study of cytomegalovirus exposure and HLA in healthy donors. Background on the study: Most genotyped donors, around 78% of 398, had Caucasian-associated genetic ancestry.

With 60 Vbeta and 13 Jbeta primers, the PCR was carried out. Sequenced by immunoSEQ multiplex PCR; TCRdb stores in-frame clones only, minus some. Here the sample table reports around 100,000 clones. The study, taken as a whole, reports: At a 0.05 false discovery rate, a later analysis found some 17,000 TCR beta sequences to be associated with HLA alleles. Specificity of a few CMV-associated chains for CMV antigens was verified in vitro. Earlier analysis looked at TCR beta V segments, and most were productive about 87% or about 30% of the time.

Material: PBMCs. This sequence joins TRBV5-6 and TRBJ1-2; TRBD1 matches at 9 bases. The sequence was obtained from a man aged 50-59 years in good health and CMV-seronegative. DNA of the CDR3: TGTGCCAGCAGCTTGAGTGGACAGGGGAGGCACTATGGCTACACCTTC. As protein: CASSLSGQGRHYGYTF.